This T cell receptor (beta chain) was sequenced in a study of cytomegalovirus exposure and HLA in healthy donors. This clone was seen more than once but under ten times. A multiplex PCR was run with 60 Vbeta primers and 13 Jbeta primers. TCRdb's table, derived via immunoSEQ multiplex PCR, lists solely in-frame clones and lacks some. Among fewer than 200,000 clones listed, 77% were seen once. Per germline, CDR1 SNHLY and CDR2 FYNNEI. The CDR3 runs 14 residues. Trimming removed 2 bases at V and 5 bases at J, with 10 bases between. The genes are TRBV2 and TRBJ1-5, with a possible D match to TRBD1 (5 bases). The clonotype originates from a woman aged 40 to 55 in good health and CMV-seropositive. Material for sequencing was PBMCs. The CDR3 region has the DNA TGTGCCAGCAGTGAACGTACAGGCGATCAGCCCCAGCATTTT. As protein: CASSERTGDQPQHF.